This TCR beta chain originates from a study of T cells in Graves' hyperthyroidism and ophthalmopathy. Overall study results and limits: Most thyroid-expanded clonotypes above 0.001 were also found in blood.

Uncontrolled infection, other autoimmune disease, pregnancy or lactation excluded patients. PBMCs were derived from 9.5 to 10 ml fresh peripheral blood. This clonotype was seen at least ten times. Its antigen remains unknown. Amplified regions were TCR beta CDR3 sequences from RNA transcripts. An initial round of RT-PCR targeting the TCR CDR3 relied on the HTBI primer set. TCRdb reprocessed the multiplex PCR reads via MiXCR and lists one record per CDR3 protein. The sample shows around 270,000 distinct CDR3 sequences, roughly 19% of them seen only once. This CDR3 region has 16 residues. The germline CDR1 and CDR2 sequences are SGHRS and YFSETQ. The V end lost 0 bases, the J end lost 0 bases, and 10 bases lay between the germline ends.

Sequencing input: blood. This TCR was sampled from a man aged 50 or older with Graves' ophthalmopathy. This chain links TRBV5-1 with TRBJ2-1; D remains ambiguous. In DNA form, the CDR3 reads TGCGCCAGCAGCTTGGAAGTGGCAGCCTCCTACAATGAGCAGTTCTTC. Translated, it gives CASSLEVAASYNEQFF.